This TCR beta chain was identified during a study of PD-1 blockade in mismatch repair-deficient tumors (TCRdb year 2017). Some background on the complete study: Between late 2013 and September 2016, the trial enrolled 86 consecutive patients with 12 mismatch repair-deficient cancer types, every one of whom had been previously treated and was progressing. Tumor-associated T cell clones in the peripheral blood of patients responding to PD-1 blockade were tracked using deep sequencing of TCR CDR3 regions. The research as a whole found: Clones residing in the tumor, which were often undetectable in blood before treatment, expanded quickly after pembrolizumab and then contracted, generally before radiologic responses.

Library construction relied on the immunoSEQ multiplex PCR assay. TCRdb holds this immuneACCESS table with in-frame rearrangements only. Some clones are missing; in checked studies, unresolved V genes explain under half, and the rest has no known cause. Across this sample there are tens of thousands of clones, with about 85% seen only once. The ten biggest clones cover roughly 2.5% of the sample. Remarks on this clone: There is no known antigen for this receptor. No much larger clone is present one base from it, and per-base qualities are unavailable.

This specimen's time point label, interpreted: peripheral blood 12 weeks after first pembrolizumab dose. Mismatch repair deficiency in every enrolled patient was established by polymerase chain reaction or immunohistochemistry. TCR sequencing was carried out for three patients who responded to pembrolizumab therapy. Pembrolizumab PD-1 blockade was prospectively tested in advanced mismatch repair-deficient cancers, regardless of tissue of origin, in the phase II trial. Peripheral blood T cell samples were gathered serially, both before PD-1 blockade started and at multiple time points afterward. The timing of each blood sample was reported as weeks after the first dose of pembrolizumab. Inclusive of the bounding cysteine and phenylalanine, the CDR3 is 12 residues long. Just CDR3 DNA is preserved here, 36 bases in frame from base 1. V is pared back by 8 bases and J by 2 bases, with 9 bases lying between the germline termini. From the germline V gene, CDR1 is MNHEY and CDR2 is SVGAGI.

The sample consisted of peripheral blood, taken 12 weeks after starting pembrolizumab. The clonotype comes from an adult with mismatch repair-deficient cancer. The receptor chain draws on TRBV6-5 and TRBJ1-2; confidence is insufficient to name the D gene. The CDR3 is CASFGRNYGYTF. The DNA reads as follows: TGTGCCAGCTTTGGACGGAACTATGGCTACACCTTC.